This section outlines one T cell receptor (beta chain) sequence together with its context. Its cognate antigen is unknown. One junction end disagrees with the germline gene, perhaps due to a read error. This entry belongs to a study of shared clonotypes between healthy human individuals. General study findings and limits: Having only a few donors restricted how much genetic and exposure-history diversity was captured.

Produced via immunoSEQ multiplex PCR; TCRdb's table is partial and in-frame only. The sample carries some 690,000 clones, 90% recorded once. CDR3 length equals 11 residues. The germline V gene encodes CDR1 SGHAT and CDR2 FQNNGV. Sequenced: memory CD8+ T cells from PBMCs. Documented subset: CD45RO+ cells pooled with CCR7-negative TemRA cells. The rearrangement joins TRBV11-2 to TRBJ2-1; no clear D. The clonotype comes from a man younger than 35 in good health. Some clones in this sample may be carry-over from other donors' samples. For the CDR3, the DNA is TGTGCCAGCGGCTCCGGGCCCCTGAAGATCTTC. This encodes CASGSGPLKIF.